This T cell receptor beta chain emerged from a study of neurological immune-mediated disorders. 5'RACE generated cDNA with 10-nucleotide random UMIs. Via MiXCR, TCRdb re-called the 5' RACE reads, giving one row per CDR3 protein. Of 55,000 to 65,000 distinct CDR3 sequences listed, about 10% were seen once; the top ten hold 6.5% to 8.5%. As for time point: longitudinal time-point 1 (baseline). The material sequenced was PBMCs. This receptor was taken from a male donor with HTLV-1-associated myelopathy (HAM/TSP).

The CDR3 spells CASRRVGTGGIINTGELFF. The CDR3 nucleotides read TGTGCCAGCAGGAGAGTGGGGACAGGGGGCATTATTAACACCGGGGAGCTGTTTTTT. J is TRBJ2-2 and V is TRBV11-2; the match to TRBD1 covers 12 bases. Germline-derived CDR1 and CDR2 are SGHAT and FQNNGV. With 6 bases clipped from V and 2 bases from J, the junction kept 13 bases outside the gene matches. CDR3 length: 19 amino acids.